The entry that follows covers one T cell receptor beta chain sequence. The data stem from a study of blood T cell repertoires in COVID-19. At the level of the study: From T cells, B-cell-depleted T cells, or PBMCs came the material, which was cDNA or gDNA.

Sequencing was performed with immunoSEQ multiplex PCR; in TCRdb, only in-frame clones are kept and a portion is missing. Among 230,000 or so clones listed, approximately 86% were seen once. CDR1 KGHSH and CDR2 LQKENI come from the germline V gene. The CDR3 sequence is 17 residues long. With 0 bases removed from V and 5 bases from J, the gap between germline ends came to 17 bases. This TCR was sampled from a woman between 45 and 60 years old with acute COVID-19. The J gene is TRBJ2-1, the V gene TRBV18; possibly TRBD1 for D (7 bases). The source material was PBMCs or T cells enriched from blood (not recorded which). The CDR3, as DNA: TGTGCCAGCTCACCACCGGCGGGGACAGCCGGGAACAATGAGCAGTTCTTC. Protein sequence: CASSPPAGTAGNNEQFF.